This TCR beta chain was sequenced for a study of CD8+ T cells in alopecia areata. RNA was extracted and reverse transcribed into cDNA as the sequencing template. Here immunoSEQ multiplex PCR was the method, and the copy in TCRdb shows in-frame clones only, minus some. Seen here are about 70,000 clones, 29% observed once, and the top ten hold more than 12%. The CDR3 has 14 residues. Trimming pared 9 bases from V and 14 bases from J, leaving 24 bases between. Germline V gene sequence: CDR1 SGHDT, CDR2 YYEEEE. This clone turned up a few times. Stated treatment: oral pan-JAK inhibitor, 5-10 mg twice daily.

The sequence derives from a human donor with alopecia areata. The genes are TRBV5-6 and TRBJ1-6; TRBD1 might be the D (5 bases). The sample was CD8+ T cells sorted from blood, taken at week 4, from a patient treated with tofacitinib. CDR3 amino acids: CATEGHLRRGTLHF. In DNA form, the CDR3 reads TGTGCCACCGAGGGGCACCTACGGCGTGGAACCCTCCACTTT.